The 27 T cell receptor beta chains reported below all come from one sample, sequenced in a study of blood T cells in healthy people across ages. Primers used in a second PCR of about 6 to 11 cycles were a sample-barcoded 5' primer and a J-beta primer mix. From the 5' RACE reads, TCRdb called clonotypes with MiXCR, one entry per CDR3 protein. In the table there are fewer than 900,000 distinct CDR3 sequences, 40% to 45% of which are singletons. Sequenced: blood. The receptors come from a woman aged 55-69 years in good health.

This clonotype was seen more than once but under ten times. This chain joins TRBV29-1 and TRBJ1-1; 7 nucleotides match TRBD1. Germline assignment: CDR1 SQVTM and CDR2 ANQGSEA. The CDR3 covers 15 residues. Trimming cost V 5 bases and J 0 bases; bases outside gene matches: 9. The CDR3 DNA sequence: TGCAGCGTTCAAAGATGGGACAGCTTGAACACTGAAGCTTTCTTT. As protein: CSVQRWDSLNTEAFF.

This chain links TRBV7-2 with TRBJ2-5, with 8 bases lining up with TRBD2. The CDR3 spans 14 residues. Germline CDR1 reads SGHTA; CDR2 reads FQGNSA. V was clipped by 5 bases and J by 11 bases; unmatched bases: 13. The CDR3 coding sequence is TGTGCCAGCAGCACGGGACTAGTCAACAATGAGCAGTACTTC. Its translation: CASSTGLVNNEQYF.

The CDR3 is CASSWSTIAKNIQYF. The CDR3 coding sequence is TGTGCCAGCAGTTGGAGTACAATAGCCAAAAACATTCAGTACTTC. The chain joins TRBV6-2 or TRBV6-3 to TRBJ2-4; D is undetermined. V was clipped by 4 bases and J by 0 bases, with 10 bases between them. Germline CDR1 is MNHEY and CDR2 is SVGEGT. CDR3 length equals 15 residues.

The rearrangement uses TRBV6-2 or TRBV6-3 and TRBJ1-1; 12 bases map to TRBD1. Trimming at V came to 6 bases and at J to 4 bases, leaving 12 bases not matched to a gene. The CDR3 is made up of 17 amino acids. Germline V gene data show CDR1 as MNHEY and CDR2 as SVGEGT. The CDR3 DNA sequence: TGTGCCAGCAGCTCCGGGACAGGGGGCGCTTTGGGCACTGAAGCTTTCTTT. Residues: CASSSGTGGALGTEAFF.

V gene TRBV6-5 combines with J gene TRBJ2-7; no clear D. This CDR3 is built from 15 residues. The V end was cut by 0 bases, the J end by 2 bases, with 11 bases between. CDR1 is MNHEY, CDR2 SVGAGI, per germline. This CDR3 is CASSYSSKGTYEQYF. As DNA, the CDR3 is TGTGCCAGCAGTTACTCGAGTAAGGGTACCTACGAGCAGTACTTC.

The chain recombines TRBV29-1 with TRBJ2-7; D is ambiguous. The V gene's germline CDR1 is SQVTM and CDR2 ANQGSEA. The CDR3 has 11 amino acids. Trimming left V 4 bases short and J 2 bases short, with 6 bases between. DNA of the CDR3: TGCAGCGTTGTACGGACCTACGAGCAGTACTTC. Its translation is CSVVRTYEQYF.

This clonotype showed up just once. The chain links TRBV2 to TRBJ2-3; the D is unclear. V was pared by 7 bases and J by 6 bases, with 8 bases between. CDR3 length: 11 residues. Per the germline V gene, CDR1 is SNHLY and CDR2 is FYNNEI. The CDR3 region is CASMYPDTQYF. The CDR3 region has the DNA TGTGCCAGCATGTACCCGGATACGCAGTATTTT.

This clonotype was counted a few times. V usage is TRBV12-3 or TRBV12-4 and J usage is TRBJ2-6, with D possibly matching TRBD1 (5 bases). The length of the CDR3 is 15 residues. V was pared by 6 bases and J by 3 bases, with 12 bases between. CDR3 amino acids: CASRAGWSGANVLTF. CDR3 bases: TGTGCCAGCAGGGCAGGGTGGAGTGGGGCCAACGTCCTGACTTTC.

This chain connects TRBV4-3 to TRBJ2-1; D could derive from TRBD1 or TRBD2 (5 bases each). Germline V gives CDR1 LGHNA, CDR2 YSLEER. CDR3 length: 16 amino acids. Trimming stripped 2 bases from V and 2 bases from J, with 13 bases between. The CDR3: CASSQFTGPTYNEQFF. CDR3 coding DNA: TGCGCCAGCAGCCAATTTACGGGGCCGACCTACAATGAGCAGTTCTTC.

A remark on this clonotype: A much larger clone differs from this one at a single base, so this may be a read error. V gene TRBV7-9 combines with J gene TRBJ1-2; D is possibly TRBD1 (6 bases). This CDR3 region has 15 residues. CDR1 SEHNR and CDR2 FQNEAQ come from the germline V gene (reference sequence). The CDR3 reads CASSDRGATSYGCTF. CDR3 nucleotide sequence: TGTGCCAGCAGCGACCGGGGGGCGACCTCCTATGGCTGCACCTTC.

This clonotype came up a few times. V and J are TRBV7-2 and TRBJ2-7, with 7 nucleotides matching TRBD1. The V gene end was trimmed by 5 bases and the J gene end by 6 bases; junction bases not matched to a gene: 7. Looked up from germline, CDR1 is SGHTA and CDR2 is FQGNSA. The length of the CDR3 is 13 residues. CDR3 region: CASSERQGSEQYF. In DNA, the CDR3 is TGTGCCAGCAGCGAGAGACAGGGAAGCGAGCAGTACTTC.

V and J are TRBV5-6 and TRBJ2-5, with D possibly being TRBD2 (5 bases). The V gene lost 10 bases and the J gene lost 1 base, with 11 bases spanning the gap. This CDR3 has 12 amino acids. Germline CDR1 and CDR2: SGHDT and YYEEEE. The chain's CDR3 is CAARGLQETQYF. The CDR3 bases are TGTGCCGCCCGGGGTCTCCAAGAGACCCAGTACTTC.

This clonotype was seen more than once but under ten times. With a much larger clone just one base away, this may be a read error. The chain links TRBV20-1 to TRBJ1-6, with D possibly matching TRBD1 (5 bases). The CDR3 is 13 residues long. Germline CDR1 DFQATT, CDR2 SNEGSKA (reference sequence). Trimming took off 5 bases at V and 7 bases at J, with 12 bases between the two ends. CDR3 sequence reads: CSAFASGNSPLHF. CDR3 sequence (DNA): TGCAGTGCTTTCGCTTCAGGGAATTCACCCCTCCACTTT.

The CDR3 bases are TGTGCCATCAGTGAGTTCCGGGCAGGCCTCAATAATTCACTCCCCCACTTT. Its translation: CAISEFRAGLNNSLPHF. The chain carries TRBV10-3 and TRBJ1-6; D not certain. This CDR3 is built from 17 residues. With 1 base removed from V and 18 bases from J, the gap between germline ends came to 28 bases. Germline V CDR1 and CDR2: ENHRY, SYGVKD.

This clonotype has only a few counts. The chain links TRBV5-4 to TRBJ2-5; D uncertain. V lost 2 bases to trimming and J lost 3 bases, with 11 bases between them. The germline gives CDR1 SGHNT, CDR2 YYREEE (reference sequence). This CDR3 has 14 residues. CDR3 in amino acids: CASSFSGSEETQYF. The CDR3 nucleotides are TGTGCCAGCAGCTTTTCCGGATCAGAAGAGACCCAGTACTTC.

The table lists this clonotype with a few counts. The chain links TRBV20-1 to TRBJ2-2, with TRBD2 matching over 7 bases. The CDR3 has 15 amino acids. Germline V gene data show CDR1 as DFQATT and CDR2 as SNEGSKA (reference sequence). Germline trimming cut 6 bases from V and 7 bases from J; bases unmatched to any gene: 14. This CDR3 is CSAPLAASRVGELFF. The CDR3, as DNA: TGCAGTGCCCCGCTAGCGGCTTCTCGCGTCGGGGAGCTGTTTTTT.

V is TRBV20-1 and J is TRBJ1-5; TRBD1 agrees at 7 bases. V trimming: 3 bases; J trimming: 7 bases; junction bases outside the gene matches: 18. CDR3 length: 17 residues. Germline-derived CDR1 and CDR2 are DFQATT and SNEGSKA (reference sequence). CDR3 in amino acids: CSARLLPTTGSGQPQHF. CDR3 DNA sequence: TGCAGTGCTAGGCTCCTTCCTACGACAGGGTCCGGGCAGCCCCAGCATTTT.

V usage is TRBV7-9 and J usage is TRBJ2-7, with 8 bases matching TRBD1. CDR1 is SEHNR and CDR2 is FQNEAQ in the germline V gene (reference sequence). The CDR3 is 17 amino acids. Germline trimming cut 4 bases from V and 4 bases from J; bases unmatched to any gene: 15. CDR3 bases: TGTGCCAGCAGCTCGGTTGAGGGACAGGCCGCGCGGTACGAGCAGTACTTC. It specifies CASSSVEGQAARYEQYF.

About this clonotype itself: A read error may explain this, as a much larger clone is one base away. The chain combines TRBV5-6 with TRBJ1-2; 7 bases agree with TRBD1. Germline loops: CDR1 SGHDT, CDR2 YYEEEE. The CDR3 length is 14 residues. DNA of the CDR3: TGTGTCAGCAGCTTGGTACAGGGGAACTATGGCTACACCTTC. Translated: CVSSLVQGNYGYTF.

This clonotype was observed a single time. V and J are TRBV13 and TRBJ2-5, with 10 bases that match TRBD2. The DNA end lines up better with TRBJ2-7; the J call may be wrong. Looked up from germline, CDR1 is PRHDT and CDR2 is FYEKMQ (reference sequence). The CDR3 loop spans 15 amino acids. CDR3 nucleotides: TGTGCCAGCAGCTTATCAGGGACTAGCGCATACGAGCAGTACTTC. Translating gives CASSLSGTSAYEQYF.

V usage is TRBV20-1 and J usage is TRBJ1-2; TRBD1 aligns across 10 bases. Germline V gives CDR1 DFQATT, CDR2 SNEGSKA (reference sequence). The CDR3 covers 12 residues. The V and J ends lost 3 bases and 8 bases, in that order; junction bases with no gene match: 3. In nucleotides, the CDR3 is TGCAGTGCTAGTGACAGGGGGCACGGCTACACCTTC. Protein: CSASDRGHGYTF.

This clonotype was seen a handful of times. The gene calls are TRBV10-3 and TRBJ2-5; D uncertain. Trimming left V 3 bases short and J 0 bases short, with 5 bases between. The CDR3 length is 13 residues. Germline V gene lookup returns CDR1 ENHRY and CDR2 SYGVKD. The CDR3 reads CAISDGNQETQYF. CDR3 sequence (DNA): TGTGCCATCAGTGACGGCAACCAAGAGACCCAGTACTTC.

The chain has TRBV4-2 and TRBJ2-7; TRBD1 might be the D (6 bases). The V end was cut by 0 bases, the J end by 2 bases, with 11 bases between. The germline V gene has CDR1 LGHNA and CDR2 YNFKEQ. This CDR3 contains 15 residues. The CDR3 DNA follows: TGTGCCAGCAGCCAAGAACAGGGCAATACCTACGAGCAGTACTTC. This sequence encodes CASSQEQGNTYEQYF.

The rearrangement uses TRBV5-1 and TRBJ1-2; no reliable D call. This CDR3 region has 16 residues. Germline CDR1 and CDR2: SGHRS and YFSETQ. Trimming removed 4 bases at V and 7 bases at J, with 23 bases between. The CDR3 sequence: CASSETIGFSQGGYTF. The CDR3 DNA is TGCGCCAGCAGCGAAACCATCGGTTTCAGTCAAGGTGGCTACACCTTC.

This clonotype was seen repeatedly, ten times or more. The chain links TRBV10-3 to TRBJ2-3; D not resolved. The germline gives CDR1 ENHRY, CDR2 SYGVKD. Trimming took 8 bases from V and 2 from J, leaving 11 bases between them. The CDR3 is made up of 13 amino acids. CDR3 in amino acids: CAIATGITDTQYF. DNA for the CDR3: TGTGCCATCGCCACTGGGATCACAGATACGCAGTATTTT.

This clonotype was counted ten times or more. The chain uses TRBV29-1 and TRBJ2-7; D is ambiguous. Trimming took off 3 bases at V and 2 bases at J, with 14 bases between the two ends. The germline V gene has CDR1 SQVTM and CDR2 ANQGSEA. This CDR3 is built from 14 residues. This CDR3 is CSVEVGIPPYEQYF. The CDR3 DNA reads as TGCAGCGTTGAGGTGGGGATTCCTCCCTACGAGCAGTACTTC.

The gene calls are TRBV5-1 and TRBJ1-4; D gene unclear. The CDR3 contains 15 residues. V lost 2 bases, J lost 2 bases, and 10 bases lay in between. Germline CDR1 SGHRS, CDR2 YFSETQ. The CDR3 nucleotides are TGCGCCAGCAGCTTTTCCGACAACACTAATGAAAAACTGTTTTTT. Translating it yields CASSFSDNTNEKLFF.